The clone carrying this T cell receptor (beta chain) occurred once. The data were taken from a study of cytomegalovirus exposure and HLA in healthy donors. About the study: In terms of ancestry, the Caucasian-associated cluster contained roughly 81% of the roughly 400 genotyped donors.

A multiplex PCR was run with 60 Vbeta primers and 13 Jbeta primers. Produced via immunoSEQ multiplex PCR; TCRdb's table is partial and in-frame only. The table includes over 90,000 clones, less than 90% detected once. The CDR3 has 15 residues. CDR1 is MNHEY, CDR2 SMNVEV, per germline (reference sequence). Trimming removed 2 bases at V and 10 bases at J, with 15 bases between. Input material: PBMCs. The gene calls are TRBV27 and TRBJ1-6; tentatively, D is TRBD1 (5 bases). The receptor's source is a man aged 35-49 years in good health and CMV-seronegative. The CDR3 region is CASSLIQGTQSPLHF. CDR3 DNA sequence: TGTGCCAGCAGTTTAATCCAGGGCACCCAATCACCCCTCCACTTT.